Here is one T cell receptor beta chain with its context. Its matching antigen is unknown. Trimming removed 3 bases from V and 0 bases from J, with 6 bases in between. CDR3 length: 13 amino acids. Germline CDR1 DFQATT, CDR2 SNEGSKA (reference sequence). This record belongs to a study of blood T cells in healthy people across ages. The second PCR ran about 6 to 12 cycles with a sample-barcoded 5' primer and J-beta primers. Through a template-switch adaptor with 12 random nucleotides, each cDNA molecule received a tag. Using its own MiXCR run on the 5' RACE reads, TCRdb lists one record per CDR3 protein. This sample has 900,000 to 950,000 distinct CDR3 sequences, with about 27% found just once. General study points: Because donor CMV status was unknown, expanded clonotype changes were possibly confounded. When set beside aged donors, long-lived donors presented more naive CD4+ cells and higher diversity.

This sample also belongs to another study, concerning T cells of mothers and their children.

Sequencing input: blood. The source of this sequence is a middle-aged woman in good health. This chain connects TRBV20-1 to TRBJ1-5; D unclear. The CDR3 DNA is TGCAGTGCTAGGCGGGATAGCAATCAGCCCCAGCATTTT. It is translated as CSARRDSNQPQHF.